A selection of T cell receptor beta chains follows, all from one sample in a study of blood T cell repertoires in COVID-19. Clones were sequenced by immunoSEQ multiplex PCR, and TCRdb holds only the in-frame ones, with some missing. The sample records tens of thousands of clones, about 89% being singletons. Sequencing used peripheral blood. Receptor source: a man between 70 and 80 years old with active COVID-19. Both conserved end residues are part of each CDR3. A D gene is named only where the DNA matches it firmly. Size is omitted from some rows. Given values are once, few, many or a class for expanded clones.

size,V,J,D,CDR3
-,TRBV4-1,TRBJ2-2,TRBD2,CASSRTTSGSRGSGGELFF
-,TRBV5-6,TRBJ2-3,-,CASSLGGSTDTQYF
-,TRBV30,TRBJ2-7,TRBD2,CAWSPGLAGVEQYF
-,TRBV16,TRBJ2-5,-,CASSQSGETQYF
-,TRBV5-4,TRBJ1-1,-,CASSTEMNTEAFF
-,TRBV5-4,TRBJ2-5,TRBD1,CASSQGQGIQETQYF
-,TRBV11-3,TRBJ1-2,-,CASSLNYGYTF
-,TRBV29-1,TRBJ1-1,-,CSVVKTGNTEAFF
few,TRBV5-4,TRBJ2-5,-,CASSSPPLSGVAETQYF
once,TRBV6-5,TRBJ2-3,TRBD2,CASSYFAGTSSNTQYF
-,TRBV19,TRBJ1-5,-,CASSPYQGSNQPQHF
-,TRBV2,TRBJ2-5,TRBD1,CASSPDRGYQETQYF
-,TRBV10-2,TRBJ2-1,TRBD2,CASRDRGGGYNEQFF
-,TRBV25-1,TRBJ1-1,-,CASSPRGDTEAFF
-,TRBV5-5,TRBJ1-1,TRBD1,CASSLTGDTEAFF
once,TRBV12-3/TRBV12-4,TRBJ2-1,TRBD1,CASSPVRQGPQFF
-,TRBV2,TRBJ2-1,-,CASMLSGAANEQFF
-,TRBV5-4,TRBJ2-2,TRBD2,CASSRTSGIGGELFF
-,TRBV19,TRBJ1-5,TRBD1,CASGGRDRLYLSNQPQHF
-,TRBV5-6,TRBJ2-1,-,CASSFTNYNEQFF
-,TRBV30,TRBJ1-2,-,CAWTGPRAFNYGYTF
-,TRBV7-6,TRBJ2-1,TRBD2,CASSLVGFLAGEYYNEQFF
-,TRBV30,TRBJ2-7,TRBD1,CAYVQDRGSEQYF
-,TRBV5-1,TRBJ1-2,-,CASSLTGNIYGYTF
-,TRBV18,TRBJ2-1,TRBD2,CASSAQRGYNEQFF
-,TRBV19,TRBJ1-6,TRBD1,CASSRDRNNSPLHF
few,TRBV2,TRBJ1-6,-,CASSAGSNSPLHF
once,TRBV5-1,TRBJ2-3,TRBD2,CASSPWTSATDTQYF
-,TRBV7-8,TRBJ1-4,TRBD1,CASSPEPGQLNEKLFF
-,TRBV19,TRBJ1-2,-,CACQKGDNYGYTF
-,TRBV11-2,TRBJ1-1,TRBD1,CASSLVGTGGSEAFF